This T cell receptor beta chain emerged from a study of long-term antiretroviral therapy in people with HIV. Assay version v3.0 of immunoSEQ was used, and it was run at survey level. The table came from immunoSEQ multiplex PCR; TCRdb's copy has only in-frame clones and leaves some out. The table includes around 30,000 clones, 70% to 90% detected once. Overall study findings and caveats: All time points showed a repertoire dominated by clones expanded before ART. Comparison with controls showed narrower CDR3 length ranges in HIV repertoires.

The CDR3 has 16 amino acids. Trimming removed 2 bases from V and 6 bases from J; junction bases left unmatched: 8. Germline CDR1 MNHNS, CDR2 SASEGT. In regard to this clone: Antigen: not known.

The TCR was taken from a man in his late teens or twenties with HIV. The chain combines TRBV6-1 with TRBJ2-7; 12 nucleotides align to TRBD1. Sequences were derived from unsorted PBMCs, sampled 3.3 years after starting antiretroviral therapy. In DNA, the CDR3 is TGTGCCAGCAGTGAACCGCCGGGACAGGGGGCTAGCGAGCAGTACTTC. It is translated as CASSEPPGQGASEQYF.